This record covers a single T cell receptor (beta chain). Antigen: not known. Profiled with immunoSEQ multiplex PCR; TCRdb holds only in-frame clones, not every one. The sample carries just under 35,000 clones, roughly nine tenths recorded once. This sample stems from a study of T cell responses to AZD1222 COVID-19 vaccine. On the study more broadly: Timing groups of about 4 and about 12 weeks for second doses were pooled.

Study-wide findings and caveats: Vaccine-associated CD4 TCRs ranged over spike, dominating at 160-218 and 743-854. It should be noted that donors were predominantly white British and more often female, and clonal diversity was possibly underestimated. None of the repertoires were sampled until the peak T cell response had passed.

The CDR3 spans 15 residues. Trimming pared 5 bases from V and 0 bases from J, leaving 12 bases between. Looked up from germline, CDR1 is ENHRY and CDR2 is SYGVKD. This clonotype was obtained from an adult in good health. The gene calls are TRBV10-3 and TRBJ2-3, with D possibly matching TRBD2 (6 bases). The sample was peripheral blood, taken on day 0 of AZD1222 vaccination. CDR3 nucleotides: TGTGCCATCAGTACCCGACTAGGTAGCACAGATACGCAGTATTTT. Its translation is CAISTRLGSTDTQYF.